This T cell receptor (beta chain) came from a study of response to subunit inactivated influenza vaccine. Findings and limits, study-wide: Authors suggested each seasonal influenza vaccination recruits few new T cells.

There are many counts of this clonotype. Its specificity is not known. The CDR3 contains 13 residues. V lost 6 bases and J 3 bases, leaving 11 bases between the germline ends. Each CDR3 protein is one row after TCRdb ran MiXCR on the RT-PCR reads. This table has 500,000 to 600,000 distinct CDR3 sequences, less than 8% appearing once. The clonotype was recovered from a man between 45 and 75 years old who received an inactivated influenza vaccine. The sample in question was PBMCs from blood, obtained less than 25 months after vaccination. V usage is TRBV12-3 or TRBV12-4 and J usage is TRBJ1-2; a possible D gene is TRBD1 (6 bases). The CDR3 protein is CASSPAGDYGYTF. CDR3 nucleotide sequence: TGTGCCAGCAGCCCCGCAGGGGACTATGGCTACACCTTC.